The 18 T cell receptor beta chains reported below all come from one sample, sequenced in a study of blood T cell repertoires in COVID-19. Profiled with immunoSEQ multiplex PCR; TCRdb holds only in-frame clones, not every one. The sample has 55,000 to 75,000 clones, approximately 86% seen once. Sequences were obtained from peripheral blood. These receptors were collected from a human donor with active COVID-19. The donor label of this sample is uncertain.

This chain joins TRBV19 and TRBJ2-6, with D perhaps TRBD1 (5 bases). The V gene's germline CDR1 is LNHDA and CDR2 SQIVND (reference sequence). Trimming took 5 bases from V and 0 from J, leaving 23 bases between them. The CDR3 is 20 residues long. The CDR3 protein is CASSLTTDHLFPSGANVLTF. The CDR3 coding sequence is TGTGCCAGTAGTCTAACGACAGACCACCTCTTCCCCTCTGGGGCCAACGTCCTGACTTTC.

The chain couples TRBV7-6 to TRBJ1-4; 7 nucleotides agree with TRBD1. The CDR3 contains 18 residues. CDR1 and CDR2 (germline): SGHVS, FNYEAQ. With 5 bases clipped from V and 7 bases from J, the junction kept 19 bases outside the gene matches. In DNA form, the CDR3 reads TGTGCCAGCAGCACTCCGAGGGGGCGACGGGATCTTCTTGAAAAACTGTTTTTT. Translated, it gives CASSTPRGRRDLLEKLFF. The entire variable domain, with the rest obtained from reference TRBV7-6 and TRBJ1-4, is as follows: GAGVSQSPRYKVTKRGQDVALRCDPISGHVSLYWYRQALGQGPEFLTYFNYEAQQDKSGLPNDRFSAERPEGSISTLTIQRTEQRDSAMYRCASSTPRGRRDLLEKLFFGSGTQLSVL.

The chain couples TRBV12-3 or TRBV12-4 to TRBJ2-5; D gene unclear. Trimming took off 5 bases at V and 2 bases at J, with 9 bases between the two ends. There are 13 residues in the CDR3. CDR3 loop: CASSRTVQETQYF. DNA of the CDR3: TGTGCCAGCAGTCGCACGGTGCAAGAGACCCAGTACTTC.

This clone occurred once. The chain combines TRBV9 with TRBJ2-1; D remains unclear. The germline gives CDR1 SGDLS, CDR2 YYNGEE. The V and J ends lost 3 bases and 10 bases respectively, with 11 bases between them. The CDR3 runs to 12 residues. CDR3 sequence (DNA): TGTGCCAGCAGCGACCCTACCTGGGAGCAGTTCTTC. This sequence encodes CASSDPTWEQFF.

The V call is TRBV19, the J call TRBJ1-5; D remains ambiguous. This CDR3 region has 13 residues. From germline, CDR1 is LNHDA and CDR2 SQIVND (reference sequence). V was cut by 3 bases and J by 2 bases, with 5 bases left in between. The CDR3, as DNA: TGTGCCAGTAGTATGTCAGGCAATCAGCCCCAGCATTTT. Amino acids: CASSMSGNQPQHF.

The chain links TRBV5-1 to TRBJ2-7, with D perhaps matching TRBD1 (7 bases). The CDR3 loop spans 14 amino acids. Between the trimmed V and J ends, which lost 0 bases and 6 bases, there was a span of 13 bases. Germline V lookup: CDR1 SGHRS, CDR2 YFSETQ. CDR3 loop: CASSLAQGGGEQYF. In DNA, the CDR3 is TGCGCCAGCAGCTTGGCCCAGGGGGGTGGCGAGCAGTACTTC.

In DNA, the CDR3 is TGTGCCAGCAGCCAAGATATCCTCTCTGGAAACACCATATATTTT. Its protein product is CASSQDILSGNTIYF. The V and J genes are TRBV4-2 and TRBJ1-3; D not certain. Trimming took off 0 bases at V and 0 bases at J, with 6 bases between the two ends. This CDR3 is built from 15 residues. In germline, CDR1 is LGHNA, CDR2 YNFKEQ.

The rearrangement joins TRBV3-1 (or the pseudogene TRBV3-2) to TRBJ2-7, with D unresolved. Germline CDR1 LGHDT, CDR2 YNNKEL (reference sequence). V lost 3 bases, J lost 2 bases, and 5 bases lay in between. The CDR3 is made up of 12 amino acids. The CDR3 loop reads CASSHRPYEQYF. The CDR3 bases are TGTGCCAGCAGCCACAGGCCCTACGAGCAGTACTTC.

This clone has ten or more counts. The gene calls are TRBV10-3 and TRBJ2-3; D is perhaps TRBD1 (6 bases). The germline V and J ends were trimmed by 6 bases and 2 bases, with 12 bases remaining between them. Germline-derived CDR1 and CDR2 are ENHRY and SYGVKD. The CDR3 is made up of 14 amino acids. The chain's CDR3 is CAIRGHPTTDTQYF. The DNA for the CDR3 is TGTGCCATCAGGGGACACCCCACCACAGATACGCAGTATTTT.

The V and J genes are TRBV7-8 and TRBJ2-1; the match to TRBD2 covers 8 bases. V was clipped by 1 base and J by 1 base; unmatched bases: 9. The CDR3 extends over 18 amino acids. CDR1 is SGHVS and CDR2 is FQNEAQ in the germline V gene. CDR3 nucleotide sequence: TGTGCCAGCAGCTTAGGTCTAGCGGGTTCCTGGTCCTACAATGAGCAGTTCTTC. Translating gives CASSLGLAGSWSYNEQFF.

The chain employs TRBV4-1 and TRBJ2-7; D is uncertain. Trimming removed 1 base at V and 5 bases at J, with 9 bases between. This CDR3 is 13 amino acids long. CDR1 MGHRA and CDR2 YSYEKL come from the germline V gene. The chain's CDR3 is CASSQVSTDEQYF. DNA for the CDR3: TGCGCCAGCAGCCAAGTATCAACGGACGAGCAGTACTTC.

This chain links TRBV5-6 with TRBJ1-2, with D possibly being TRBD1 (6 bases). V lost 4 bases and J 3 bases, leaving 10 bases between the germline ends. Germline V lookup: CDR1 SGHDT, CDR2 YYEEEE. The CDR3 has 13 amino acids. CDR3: CASSTGLDYGYTF. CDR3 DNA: TGTGCCAGCAGCACAGGGTTGGACTATGGCTACACCTTC. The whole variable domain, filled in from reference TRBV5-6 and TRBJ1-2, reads DAGVTQSPTHLIKTRGQQVTLRCSPKSGHDTVSWYQQALGQGPQFIFQYYEEEERQRGNFPDRFSGHQFPNYSSELNVNALLLGDSALYLCASSTGLDYGYTFGSGTRLTVV.

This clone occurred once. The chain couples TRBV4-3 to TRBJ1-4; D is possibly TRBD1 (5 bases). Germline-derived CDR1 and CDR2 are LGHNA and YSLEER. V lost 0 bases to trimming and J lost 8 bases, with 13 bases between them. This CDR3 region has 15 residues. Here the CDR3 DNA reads TGCGCCAGCAGCCAAGATGGAGGGGATGGGGAAAAACTGTTTTTT. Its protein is CASSQDGGDGEKLFF.

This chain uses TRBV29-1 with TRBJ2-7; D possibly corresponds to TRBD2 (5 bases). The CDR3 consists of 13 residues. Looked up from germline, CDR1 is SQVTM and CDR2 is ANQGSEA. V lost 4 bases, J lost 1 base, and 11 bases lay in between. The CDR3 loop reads CSVGRPESYEQYF. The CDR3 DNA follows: TGCAGCGTTGGGAGGCCGGAATCCTACGAGCAGTACTTC.

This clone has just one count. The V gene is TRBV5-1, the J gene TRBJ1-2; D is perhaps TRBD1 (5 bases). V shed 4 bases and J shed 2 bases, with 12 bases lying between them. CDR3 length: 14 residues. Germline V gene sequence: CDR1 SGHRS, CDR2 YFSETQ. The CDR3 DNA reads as TGCGCCAGCAGCGTGCAGGGATACAACTATGGCTACACCTTC. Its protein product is CASSVQGYNYGYTF.

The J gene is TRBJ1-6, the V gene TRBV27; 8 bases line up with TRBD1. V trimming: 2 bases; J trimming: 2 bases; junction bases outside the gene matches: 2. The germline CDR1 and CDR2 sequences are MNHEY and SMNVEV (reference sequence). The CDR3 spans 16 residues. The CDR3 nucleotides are TGTGCCAGCAGTTTAGCAGGGGGCGCCTATAATTCACCCCTCCACTTT. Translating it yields CASSLAGGAYNSPLHF.

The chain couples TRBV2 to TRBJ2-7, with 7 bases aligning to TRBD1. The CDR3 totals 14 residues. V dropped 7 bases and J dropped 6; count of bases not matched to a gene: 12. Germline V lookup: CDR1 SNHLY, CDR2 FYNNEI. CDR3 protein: CASISDRAEGEQYF. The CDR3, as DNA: TGTGCCAGCATCTCCGACAGGGCCGAAGGCGAGCAGTACTTC.

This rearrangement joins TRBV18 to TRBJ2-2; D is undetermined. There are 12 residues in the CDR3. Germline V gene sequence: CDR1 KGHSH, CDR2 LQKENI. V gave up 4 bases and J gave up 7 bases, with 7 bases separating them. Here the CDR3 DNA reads TGTGCCAGCTCACTCGGTGGCGGGGAGCTGTTTTTT. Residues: CASSLGGGELFF.